Listed below are T cell receptor beta chains from one sample, sequenced in a study of PD-L1 blockade in urothelial cancer. Using immunoSEQ multiplex PCR, the repertoire was profiled, and TCRdb retains in-frame clones only, with some absent. The sample shows some 120,000 clones, approximately 89% of them seen only once. The material sequenced was PBMCs, taken around atezolizumab (anti-PD-L1) treatment. The receptors were sampled from a man in his fifties or sixties with urothelial cancer. Both conserved end residues are part of each CDR3. Rows give clone size only sometimes, using once, few, many, or a class for an expanded clone.

length,size,V,J,CDR3
15,.,TRBV5-4,TRBJ2-3,CASSLGQSSTDTQYF
14,.,TRBV6-5,TRBJ1-3,CASSYSRGRNTIYF
15,.,TRBV10-1,TRBJ2-1,CASSEGAGAGNEQFF
16,.,TRBV5-5,TRBJ1-5,CASSLDLGSGNQPQHF
15,.,TRBV28,TRBJ2-1,CASSPLGTQDNEQFF
14,few,TRBV15,TRBJ2-2,CATSRDSGGGELFF
13,.,TRBV13,TRBJ2-7,CASTIAGVGEQYF
18,.,TRBV30,TRBJ2-1,CAWSGAIRTSGRYNEQFF
14,.,TRBV30,TRBJ2-3,CARTSGGSTDTQYF
10,.,TRBV20-1,TRBJ2-5,CSASQETQYF
17,few,TRBV4-2,TRBJ1-4,CASSPGQGGAEDEKLFF
16,once,TRBV4-1,TRBJ2-1,CASSQRQGGTYNEQFF
16,.,TRBV4-3,TRBJ1-2,CASSPFPQGGDYGYTF
16,.,TRBV29-1,TRBJ2-2,CSVGDPGQGRAGELFF
16,.,TRBV7-2,TRBJ2-7,CASSLVLWDRAYEQYF
17,.,TRBV4-3,TRBJ2-2,CASSWKPGGPNTGELFF
19,.,TRBV21-1,TRBJ2-2,CASSNRGGLAGVNTGELFF
18,.,TRBV18,TRBJ2-1,CASSQTQQGIRAYNEQFF
14,.,TRBV19,TRBJ2-1,CASRPGQGIDEQFF
14,.,TRBV5-6,TRBJ1-5,CASSLGTGWQPQHF
15,.,TRBV6-5,TRBJ2-6,CASSYSSQGANVLTF
12,.,TRBV5-6,TRBJ1-2,CASTTGNYGYTF
15,.,TRBV7-2,TRBJ2-3,CASSLARAGGGTQYF
18,.,TRBV4-3,TRBJ2-2,CASSQVLAGGPQTGELFF
15,few,TRBV5-1,TRBJ1-4,CASRQGFDTNEKLFF
14,.,TRBV28,TRBJ2-1,CASIGLAGASEQFF
16,once,TRBV4-3,TRBJ2-1,CASSQEGRSSYNEQFF
14,.,TRBV5-1,TRBJ1-1,CASGTGQGGTEAFF
13,.,TRBV18,TRBJ2-5,CASSPGGQETQYF
15,.,TRBV6-4,TRBJ1-5,CARYTRVFGLQPQHF
13,.,TRBV7-3,TRBJ2-5,CASSSGSGETQYF
15,.,TRBV9,TRBJ2-1,CASSVEGLSYNEQFF
14,.,TRBV2,TRBJ2-2,CASFRDSPTGELFF
14,.,TRBV7-2,TRBJ2-7,CASSLVSGDYEQYF
17,.,TRBV28,TRBJ1-1,CASSTSETRGFDTEAFF
14,few,TRBV15,TRBJ1-5,CATSRDERNQPQHF
14,.,TRBV5-1,TRBJ2-1,CASSLLAGIDEQFF